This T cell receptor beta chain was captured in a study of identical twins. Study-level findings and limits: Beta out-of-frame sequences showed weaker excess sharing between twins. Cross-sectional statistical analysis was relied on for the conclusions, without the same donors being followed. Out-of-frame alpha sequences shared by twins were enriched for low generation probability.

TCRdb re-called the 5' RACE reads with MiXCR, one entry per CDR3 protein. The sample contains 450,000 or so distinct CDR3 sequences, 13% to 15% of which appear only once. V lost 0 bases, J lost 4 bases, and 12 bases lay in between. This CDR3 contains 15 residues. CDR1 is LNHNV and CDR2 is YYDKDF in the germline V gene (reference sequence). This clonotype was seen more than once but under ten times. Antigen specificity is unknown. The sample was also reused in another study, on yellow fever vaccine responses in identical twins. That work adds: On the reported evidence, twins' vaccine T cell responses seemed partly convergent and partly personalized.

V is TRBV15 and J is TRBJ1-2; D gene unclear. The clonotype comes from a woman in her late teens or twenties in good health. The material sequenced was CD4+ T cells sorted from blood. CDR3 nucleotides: TGTGCCACCAGCAGAGATCTGTTGGGAATCTATGGCTACACCTTC. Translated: CATSRDLLGIYGYTF.